A selection of T cell receptor beta chains follows, all from one sample in a study of T-cell reconstitution after alpha-beta-depleted transplantation in children. TCRdb reanalysed the PCR reads using MiXCR and keeps one entry per CDR3 protein. The sample has 640,000 or so distinct CDR3 sequences; roughly 17% are singletons. The starting material was PBMCs from the stem cell graft donor, obtained from the stem cell graft. The source is a human donor who donated a stem cell graft to a child with acute myeloid leukemia. Each CDR3 is given with its conserved first and last residue. The D gene is left open where the match is weak. A clone size is listed for some rows: how often the clone was seen (once, few, many), or a class if it is expanded.

V gene	clone size	J gene	D gene	CDR3 protein	CDR3 DNA
TRBV20-1	many	TRBJ1-6	-	CSARERQGRSPLHF	TGCAGTGCTAGAGAGAGGCAGGGACGGTCACCCCTCCACTTT
TRBV5-5	many	TRBJ2-7	-	CASSFRTYEQYF	TGTGCCAGCAGCTTCAGAACCTACGAGCAGTACTTC
TRBV6-1	many	TRBJ2-1	TRBD2	CASSLLTSGSYNEQFF	TGTGCCAGCAGCCTCTTGACTAGCGGGTCCTACAATGAGCAGTTCTTC
TRBV12-3/TRBV12-4	many	TRBJ1-2	TRBD1	CASRDRVRVYGYTF	TGTGCCAGCAGGGACAGGGTCAGGGTGTATGGCTACACCTTC
TRBV12-3/TRBV12-4	few	TRBJ1-3	TRBD1	CASSLSRTGPGNTIYF	TGTGCCAGCAGTTTATCTCGGACAGGGCCTGGAAACACCATATATTTT
TRBV20-1	-	TRBJ1-5	-	CSARRGGQYSNQPQHF	TGCAGTGCTAGAAGGGGCGGACAGTATAGCAATCAGCCCCAGCATTTT
TRBV7-2	-	TRBJ1-6	-	CASSPILYNSPLHF	TGTGCCAGCAGCCCGATTCTCTATAATTCACCCCTCCACTTT
TRBV20-1	-	TRBJ1-5	TRBD1	CSASGTGPLRPQHF	TGCAGTGCTAGTGGGACAGGCCCCTTGCGGCCCCAGCATTTT
TRBV10-3	many	TRBJ1-5	-	CATWGERSNQPQHF	TGTGCCACCTGGGGAGAGCGGAGCAATCAGCCCCAGCATTTT
TRBV5-1	-	TRBJ1-1	-	CASSLAEYVNTEAFF	TGCGCCAGCAGCTTGGCCGAGTACGTGAACACTGAAGCTTTCTTT
TRBV20-1	many	TRBJ2-1	-	CSARPTRREQFF	TGCAGTGCTAGACCGACCCGCAGGGAGCAGTTCTTC
TRBV6-1	few	TRBJ2-3	TRBD1	CASRTGTATDTQYF	TGTGCCAGCAGAACCGGGACAGCCACAGATACGCAGTATTTT
TRBV5-1	-	TRBJ2-3	-	CASSLRASEAQYF	TGCGCCAGCAGTCTTCGAGCTAGCGAAGCGCAGTATTTT
TRBV10-3	many	TRBJ1-2	-	CAISSGAGYTF	TGTGCCATCAGCTCAGGGGCTGGCTACACCTTC
TRBV6-2/TRBV6-3	few	TRBJ2-1	-	CASKGVLRTGEQFF	TGTGCCAGCAAGGGGGTACTTAGGACGGGTGAGCAGTTCTTC
TRBV12-3/TRBV12-4	few	TRBJ1-6	TRBD1	CASLPSGTGASYNSPLHF	TGTGCCTCACTCCCTTCCGGGACAGGGGCTTCCTATAATTCACCCCTCCACTTT
TRBV5-1	few	TRBJ1-6	-	CASSFSSGPFTGSPLHF	TGCGCCAGCAGCTTTAGTTCCGGGCCCTTCACCGGTTCACCCCTCCACTTT
TRBV24-1	few	TRBJ2-3	TRBD1	CATSAESGQSTDTQYF	TGTGCCACCAGTGCTGAGTCGGGACAGTCCACAGATACGCAGTATTTT
TRBV4-1	few	TRBJ2-1	TRBD2	CASSQEEAGDHNEQFF	TGCGCCAGCAGCCAAGAGGAAGCGGGGGACCACAATGAGCAGTTCTTC
TRBV20-1	many	TRBJ2-3	-	CSAALPGEDTQYF	TGCAGTGCTGCGCTTCCAGGGGAAGATACGCAGTATTTT
TRBV5-6	-	TRBJ2-1	-	CASSEGQLIYNEQFF	TGTGCCAGCAGCGAGGGCCAGCTTATATACAATGAGCAGTTCTTC
TRBV7-9	few	TRBJ2-6	-	CASSLVPPTGANVLTF	TGTGCCAGCAGCTTAGTCCCGCCGACTGGGGCCAACGTCCTGACTTTC
TRBV5-1	few	TRBJ2-7	-	CASSFLISYEQYF	TGCGCCAGCAGCTTCCTTATCTCCTACGAGCAGTACTTC
TRBV10-2	few	TRBJ1-5	-	CASSGWALNQPQHF	TGCGCCAGCAGTGGGTGGGCCCTCAATCAGCCCCAGCATTTT
TRBV7-7	-	TRBJ2-2	-	CASSLVGPAGTGELFF	TGTGCCAGCAGCTTAGTTGGTCCGGCGGGCACCGGGGAGCTGTTTTTT
TRBV5-1	few	TRBJ2-3	-	CASSLETVGTDTQYF	TGCGCCAGCAGCTTGGAGACAGTCGGCACAGATACGCAGTATTTT
TRBV20-1	many	TRBJ2-7	-	CSALGPLAPYEQYF	TGCAGTGCCCTCGGACCCCTTGCTCCCTACGAGCAGTACTTC
TRBV20-1	many	TRBJ1-2	-	CSAPSGGYTF	TGCAGTGCTCCCTCCGGTGGCTACACCTTC
TRBV20-1	few	TRBJ2-1	-	CSAREEGAVSYNEQFF	TGCAGTGCTAGAGAAGAGGGAGCGGTTTCCTACAATGAGCAGTTCTTC
TRBV15	many	TRBJ2-7	TRBD1	CATSRWDRGFSYEQYF	TGTGCCACCAGCAGATGGGACAGGGGTTTCTCCTACGAGCAGTACTTC
TRBV20-1	many	TRBJ2-1	-	CSARKGEGDAYNEQFF	TGCAGTGCTAGAAAGGGGGAGGGGGACGCCTACAATGAGCAGTTCTTC
TRBV12-5	-	TRBJ2-7	TRBD1	CASGSPTGAYEQYF	TGTGCTAGTGGTTCTCCGACAGGGGCCTACGAGCAGTACTTC
TRBV20-1	-	TRBJ2-3	-	CSAREGGPYTDTQYF	TGCAGTGCTAGAGAGGGAGGACCTTACACAGATACGCAGTATTTT
TRBV12-3/TRBV12-4	many	TRBJ1-6	-	CASSIQDSPLHF	TGTGCCAGCAGTATACAGGATTCACCCCTCCACTTT
TRBV29-1	many	TRBJ1-1	-	CSVYSQTTYTEAFF	TGCAGCGTTTACTCCCAGACGACGTACACTGAAGCTTTCTTT
TRBV11-2	many	TRBJ1-1	-	CASSFNPDKNTEAFF	TGTGCCAGCAGCTTCAACCCCGACAAGAACACTGAAGCTTTCTTT
TRBV27	many	TRBJ1-1	TRBD1	CATSAGQGADTEAFF	TGTGCCACTTCAGCAGGGCAGGGGGCCGACACTGAAGCTTTCTTT
TRBV28	-	TRBJ2-5	TRBD2	CASSPLTGTRYF	TGTGCCAGCAGTCCACTCACCGGGACTAGATACTTC
TRBV7-2	few	TRBJ2-3	-	CASSFPSGGWGDTQYF	TGTGCCAGCAGCTTTCCCTCGGGGGGCTGGGGAGATACGCAGTATTTT
TRBV25-1	-	TRBJ1-1	TRBD1	CASIRGTNTEAFF	TGTGCCAGCATCAGGGGGACGAACACTGAAGCTTTCTTT
TRBV27	-	TRBJ2-1	-	CASSPGPGPINEQFF	TGTGCCAGCAGTCCGGGGCCAGGTCCCATCAATGAGCAGTTCTTC
TRBV5-6	-	TRBJ1-1	-	CASSFDRGFEAFF	TGTGCCAGCAGCTTCGATCGAGGGTTTGAAGCTTTCTTT
TRBV27	-	TRBJ1-3	-	CASSSGIMASGNTIYF	TGTGCCAGCAGTTCCGGCATCATGGCATCTGGAAACACCATATATTTT
TRBV20-1	many	TRBJ2-1	-	CSLRPDPPSYNEQFF	TGCAGTCTTAGACCCGACCCCCCCTCCTACAATGAGCAGTTCTTC
TRBV5-1	few	TRBJ2-2	TRBD1	CASTRQGSNTGELFF	TGCGCCAGCACCAGACAGGGATCTAACACCGGGGAGCTGTTTTTT
TRBV4-1	-	TRBJ1-1	-	CASSEPEGPEAFF	TGCGCCAGCAGCGAACCGGAGGGACCTGAAGCTTTCTTT
TRBV6-2/TRBV6-3	-	TRBJ2-1	-	CASSYGVVYTYNEQFF	TGTGCCAGCAGTTATGGAGTGGTTTACACCTACAATGAGCAGTTCTTC